Below, 32 T cell receptor beta chains from the same sample are listed, as sequenced in a study of T cell responses to AZD1222 COVID-19 vaccine. The method was immunoSEQ multiplex PCR; TCRdb's version includes in-frame clones alone and lacks a portion of them. The sample lists over 150,000 clones; 85% to 95% were seen once. The sequencing here drew on peripheral blood, taken 28 days after the second AZD1222 dose. The receptors stem from an adult who received the AZD1222 COVID-19 vaccine.

This chain links TRBV9 with TRBJ1-1; no firm D call. The V end was cut by 0 bases, the J end by 0 bases, with 6 bases between. The CDR3 consists of 14 residues. In germline, CDR1 is SGDLS, CDR2 YYNGEE. The CDR3 here is CASSVENVNTEAFF. The DNA of the CDR3 is TGTGCCAGCAGCGTAGAAAACGTGAACACTGAAGCTTTCTTT.

V is TRBV6-2 or TRBV6-3 and J is TRBJ2-1; D call uncertain. The CDR3 is 14 residues long. CDR1 is MNHEY and CDR2 is SVGEGT in the germline V gene. V was shortened by 4 bases and J by 12 bases, with 19 bases between the two germline ends. The CDR3 region has the DNA TGTGCCAGCAGTTCGTCCGGGCCCCTCAGACGGCAGTTCTTC. Amino acid sequence: CASSSSGPLRRQFF.

The V and J genes are TRBV19 and TRBJ1-5; D call uncertain. The CDR3 covers 12 residues. The V gene's germline CDR1 is LNHDA and CDR2 SQIVND (reference sequence). V lost 4 bases, J lost 7 bases, and 8 bases lay in between. CDR3 residues: CASSKGNQPQHF. Here the CDR3 DNA reads TGTGCCAGTAGTAAGGGTAACCAGCCCCAGCATTTT.

This sequence joins TRBV14 and TRBJ1-6, with D possibly matching TRBD1 (5 bases). The CDR3 extends over 14 amino acids. V was cut by 4 bases and J by 7 bases, with 11 bases left in between. Germline CDR1 reads SGHDN; CDR2 reads FVKESK. The CDR3 loop is CASSLERDNSPLHF. CDR3 sequence (DNA): TGTGCCAGCAGCCTTGAAAGGGACAATTCACCCCTCCACTTT. Full variable domain (rest looked up from reference TRBV14 and TRBJ1-6): EAGVTQFPSHSVIEKGQTVTLRCDPISGHDNLYWYRRVMGKEIKFLLHFVKESKQDESGMPNNRFLAERTGGTYSTLKVQPAELEDSGVYFCASSLERDNSPLHFGNGTRLTVT.

The rearrangement joins TRBV28 to TRBJ2-2; D is unclear. Germline V lookup: CDR1 MDHEN, CDR2 SYDVKM. Deletions cut 4 bases from V and 6 bases from J, with 3 bases between. This CDR3 is 11 amino acids long. CDR3 in amino acids: CASSWAGELFF. The DNA of the CDR3 is TGTGCCAGCAGTTGGGCCGGGGAGCTGTTTTTT.

This clone was seen once. The chain couples TRBV7-9 to TRBJ1-2; possible D gene TRBD1, 5 bases. V lost 5 bases to trimming and J lost 4 bases, with 20 bases between them. The germline V gene encodes CDR1 SEHNR and CDR2 FQNEAQ (reference sequence). The CDR3 has 16 residues. The CDR3 DNA is TGTGCCAGCAGCGGAGCCGGGACTAACCTACTCTATGGCTACACCTTC. It encodes CASSGAGTNLLYGYTF. Full variable domain (outside the CDR3, taken from reference TRBV7-9 and TRBJ1-2): DTGVSQNPRHKITKRGQNVTFRCDPISEHNRLYWYRQTLGQGPEFLTYFQNEAQLEKSRLLSDRFSAERPKGSFSTLEIQRTEQGDSAMYLCASSGAGTNLLYGYTFGSGTRLTVV.

Comments on this clone: Other DNA sequences of this sample code for an identical CDR3. This chain links TRBV5-5 with TRBJ1-1; D is uncertain. The length of the CDR3 is 14 residues. Germline V lookup: CDR1 SGHKS, CDR2 YYEKEE (reference sequence). V was cut by 1 base and J by 0 bases, with 7 bases left in between. CDR3 amino acids: CASSLQRMNTEAFF. DNA for the CDR3: TGTGCCAGCAGCTTGCAGCGCATGAACACTGAAGCTTTCTTT.

This clone was seen just once. The sample holds other DNA sequences that translate to the same CDR3. This sequence joins TRBV5-1 and TRBJ1-1; D gene ambiguous. Trimming pared 1 base from V and 1 base from J, leaving 5 bases between. This CDR3 region has 13 residues. CDR1 is SGHRS and CDR2 is YFSETQ in the germline V gene. The CDR3 here is CASSLPGNTEAFF. The CDR3 nucleotides read TGCGCCAGCAGCTTGCCCGGGAACACTGAAGCTTTCTTT.

This chain connects TRBV7-9 to TRBJ2-7, with 9 bases fitting TRBD2. Germline-derived CDR1 and CDR2 are SEHNR and FQNEAQ (reference sequence). Losses at the gene ends were 5 bases for V and 3 bases for J; bases not matched to a gene: 5. The CDR3 is 14 amino acids. CDR3 sequence (DNA): TGTGCCAGCAGCCGCAATAGCGGGAGCTACGAGCAGTACTTC. Protein: CASSRNSGSYEQYF.

J is TRBJ1-1 and V is TRBV29-1, with D unclear. This CDR3 has 14 residues. Per the germline V gene, CDR1 is SQVTM and CDR2 is ANQGSEA. V shed 3 bases and J shed 1 base, with 12 bases lying between them. The CDR3 bases are TGCAGCGTTGACCCCAGAGGCGGGAACACTGAAGCTTTCTTT. It codes for CSVDPRGGNTEAFF.

The CDR3 is CASSQELGPSNYGYTF. CDR3 coding DNA: TGTGCCAGCAGCCAAGAATTGGGCCCCTCTAACTATGGCTACACCTTC. V and J are TRBV3-1 (or the pseudogene TRBV3-2) and TRBJ1-2; D is unresolved. This CDR3 spans 16 amino acids. V lost 0 bases, J lost 0 bases, and 11 bases lay in between. Per germline, CDR1 LGHDT and CDR2 YNNKEL (reference sequence).

The V gene is TRBV2, the J gene TRBJ1-5, with D possibly TRBD1 on 6 matching bases. Germline CDR1 and CDR2: SNHLY and FYNNEI. The CDR3 spans 14 residues. The V and J ends lost 5 bases and 6 bases respectively, with 14 bases between them. The CDR3 region is CASSSGQMRQPQHF. CDR3 bases: TGTGCCAGCAGTTCAGGACAGATGCGTCAGCCCCAGCATTTT.

This chain joins TRBV5-4 and TRBJ2-5; the match to TRBD2 covers 13 bases. Germline CDR1 SGHNT, CDR2 YYREEE (reference sequence). After removal of 4 bases from V and 2 bases from J, the junction contained 14 bases not matched to a gene. CDR3 length: 19 amino acids. The CDR3, as DNA: TGTGCCAGCAGCCGGGGACTAGCGGGGAGAGGTGTGGGTCAAGAGACCCAGTACTTC. Amino acids: CASSRGLAGRGVGQETQYF.

The chain employs TRBV27 and TRBJ2-7, with a tentative D call TRBD1 (6 bases). The CDR3 has 15 residues. The germline V gene has CDR1 MNHEY and CDR2 SMNVEV (reference sequence). Trimming took off 2 bases at V and 0 bases at J, with 11 bases between the two ends. The CDR3 region is CASSLGGSISYEQYF. The CDR3 region has the DNA TGTGCCAGCAGTTTAGGGGGCAGTATCTCCTACGAGCAGTACTTC.

The chain has TRBV28 and TRBJ2-5; D is possibly TRBD2 (5 bases). The V end lost 6 bases, the J end lost 5 bases, and 10 bases lay between the germline ends. Germline loops: CDR1 MDHEN, CDR2 SYDVKM. There are 12 residues in the CDR3. CDR3 DNA: TGTGCCAGCAGCGGGGTAATTGAGACCCAGTACTTC. It specifies CASSGVIETQYF.

This clone has just a few counts. The chain employs TRBV7-3 and TRBJ2-2; D not certain. Germline lookup yields CDR1 SGHTA and CDR2 FQGTGA. The CDR3 consists of 15 residues. V was pared by 0 bases and J by 2 bases, with 7 bases between. This CDR3 reads CASSLTVSNTGELFF. The CDR3 DNA follows: TGTGCCAGCAGCTTAACGGTTTCTAACACCGGGGAGCTGTTTTTT. The variable domain in full, with the rest retrieved from reference TRBV7-3 and TRBJ2-2, is GAGVSQTPSNKVTEKGKYVELRCDPISGHTALYWYRQSLGQGPEFLIYFQGTGAADDSGLPNDRFFAVRPEGSVSTLKIQRTERGDSAVYLCASSLTVSNTGELFFGEGSRLTVL.

In this sample, this clone turned up once. The J gene is TRBJ2-7, the V gene TRBV28; tentatively, D is TRBD1 (6 bases). The germline V gene has CDR1 MDHEN and CDR2 SYDVKM. Trimming stripped 5 bases from V and 2 bases from J, with 13 bases between. CDR3 length equals 14 residues. DNA of the CDR3: TGTGCCAGCAGTCCCCCGCGGACAGCCTACGAGCAGTACTTC. Amino acid sequence: CASSPPRTAYEQYF.

The chain couples TRBV7-9 to TRBJ1-3, with D perhaps matching TRBD1 (5 bases). Germline V gene lookup returns CDR1 SEHNR and CDR2 FQNEAQ (reference sequence). The CDR3 sequence is 14 residues long. V lost 5 bases, J lost 2 bases, and 10 bases lay in between. The CDR3 nucleotides read TGTGCCAGCAGCGGCCAGGGCCCTGGAAACACCATATATTTT. Translation gives CASSGQGPGNTIYF.

V gene TRBV7-2 combines with J gene TRBJ1-1; possible D gene TRBD1, 5 bases. Looked up from germline, CDR1 is SGHTA and CDR2 is FQGNSA. V lost 1 base, J lost 0 bases, and 12 bases lay in between. The CDR3 consists of 16 residues. The CDR3 nucleotides are TGTGCCAGCAGCTTAGTTACAGGTTCGATGAACACTGAAGCTTTCTTT. Encoded protein: CASSLVTGSMNTEAFF.

CDR3 DNA sequence: TGCGCCAGCAGCCAAGGACAGTCTACTACTCGACTTACCCAAGAGACCCAGTACTTC. Translation gives CASSQGQSTTRLTQETQYF. V usage is TRBV4-3 and J usage is TRBJ2-5, with a tentative D call TRBD1 (5 bases). The CDR3 is 19 residues long. The germline V gene has CDR1 LGHNA and CDR2 YSLEER. V was trimmed by 1 base and J by 1 base, leaving 22 bases between them.

The V and J genes are TRBV23-1 and TRBJ2-2; 8 bases are a match to TRBD1. TRBV23-1 is classed as an ORF, of uncertain function. The CDR3 runs to 19 residues. V lost 1 base and J lost 5; bases outside the gene matches: 15. The CDR3 DNA sequence: TGCGCCAGCAGTCAATTGCGACAGGGGCGCCGGTTTTGGACCGGGGAGCTGTTTTTT. Residues: CASSQLRQGRRFWTGELFF.

V and J are TRBV27 and TRBJ2-1, with a possible D match to TRBD2 (6 bases). Trimming shortened V by 2 bases and J by 16 bases, and 18 bases separated the two germline ends. Germline V gene lookup returns CDR1 MNHEY and CDR2 SMNVEV (reference sequence). The CDR3 has 13 residues. CDR3 sequence reads: CASSLGDFARYFF. The CDR3 bases are TGTGCCAGCAGTTTAGGGGACTTTGCGCGGTACTTCTTC.

The CDR3 protein is CASSFQGGNEKLFF. CDR3 bases: TGTGCCAGCAGTTTTCAAGGGGGAAATGAAAAACTGTTTTTT. The V gene is TRBV28, the J gene TRBJ1-4; maybe TRBD1 (6 bases). With 3 bases removed from V and 5 bases from J, the gap between germline ends came to 10 bases. The CDR3 consists of 14 residues. Per germline, CDR1 MDHEN and CDR2 SYDVKM.

This chain connects TRBV7-8 to TRBJ1-1, with unresolved D. The CDR3 sequence is 16 residues long. Between the trimmed V and J ends, which lost 0 bases and 5 bases, there was a span of 16 bases. Per germline, CDR1 SGHVS and CDR2 FQNEAQ. The CDR3 DNA is TGTGCCAGCAGCTTAGCTTCGTCCCCCCTGTTTACTGAAGCTTTCTTT. This encodes CASSLASSPLFTEAFF.

CDR3 region: CASSSSGTRLPGELFF. For the CDR3, the DNA is TGTGCCAGCAGCTCTTCCGGGACGAGGTTACCCGGGGAGCTGTTTTTT. The chain links TRBV11-3 to TRBJ2-2; D could derive from TRBD1 or TRBD2 (5 bases each). CDR3 length equals 16 residues. The V gene lost 4 bases and the J gene lost 6 bases, with 18 bases spanning the gap. Per germline, CDR1 SGHNT and CDR2 YENEEA.

This chain connects TRBV9 to TRBJ1-1; D is undetermined. V was pared by 4 bases and J by 1 base, with 11 bases between. Germline V gene lookup returns CDR1 SGDLS and CDR2 YYNGEE. There are 14 residues in the CDR3. CDR3: CASSSRVENTEAFF. In DNA, the CDR3 is TGTGCCAGCAGCTCCCGAGTTGAGAACACTGAAGCTTTCTTT. Using reference TRBV9 and TRBJ1-1 for the parts outside the CDR3, the full variable domain is DSGVTQTPKHLITATGQRVTLRCSPRSGDLSVYWYQQSLDQGLQFLIQYYNGEERAKGNILERFSAQQFPDLHSELNLSSLELGDSALYFCASSSRVENTEAFFGQGTRLTVV.

V and J are TRBV27 and TRBJ1-5, with D unresolved. The germline CDR1 and CDR2 sequences are MNHEY and SMNVEV (reference sequence). The length of the CDR3 is 12 residues. V was cut by 4 bases and J by 8 bases, with 9 bases left in between. The CDR3 sequence: CASSWPGEPQHF. The CDR3, as DNA: TGTGCCAGCAGTTGGCCGGGCGAGCCCCAGCATTTT.

The rearrangement joins TRBV5-1 to TRBJ2-1; TRBD2 aligns across 7 bases. The CDR3 runs 14 residues. Germline values: CDR1 SGHRS, CDR2 YFSETQ. The V gene end was trimmed by 3 bases and the J gene end by 7 bases; junction bases not matched to a gene: 7. CDR3 sequence: CASSSREGTNEQFF. CDR3 in DNA: TGCGCCAGCAGCTCCAGGGAGGGGACGAATGAGCAGTTCTTC.

The genes are TRBV4-1 and TRBJ2-7, with no clear D. Germline CDR1 MGHRA, CDR2 YSYEKL. The CDR3 consists of 15 residues. The V gene lost 1 base and the J gene lost 1 base, with 11 bases spanning the gap. In nucleotides, the CDR3 is TGCGCCAGCAGCCAAGGGGTTGACGTGTCCTACGAGCAGTACTTC. Amino acids: CASSQGVDVSYEQYF.

The chain couples TRBV20-1 to TRBJ1-1, with D maybe TRBD1 (5 bases). V was cut by 6 bases and J by 6 bases, with 11 bases left in between. The CDR3 length is 11 residues. The germline V gene has CDR1 DFQATT and CDR2 SNEGSKA (reference sequence). The CDR3, as DNA: TGCAGTGCCTCGCAGACAGCTGAAGCTTTCTTT. Its protein product is CSASQTAEAFF.

The chain links TRBV7-9 to TRBJ2-3; D is uncertain. CDR1 and CDR2 (germline): SEHNR, FQNEAQ (reference sequence). The CDR3 length is 14 residues. Between the trimmed V and J ends, which lost 7 bases and 4 bases, there was a span of 15 bases. CDR3 loop: CASTIIHSADTQYF. The DNA of the CDR3 is TGTGCCAGCACCATCATCCATTCTGCAGATACGCAGTATTTT.

J is TRBJ1-5 and V is TRBV18; D may be TRBD1 (6 bases). V was shortened by 4 bases and J by 2 bases, with 18 bases between the two germline ends. Germline values: CDR1 KGHSH, CDR2 LQKENI. The CDR3 extends over 17 amino acids. For the CDR3, the DNA is TGTGCCAGCTCACTCGGGGGCAGTTCAGTCCGCAATCAGCCCCAGCATTTT. Its protein is CASSLGGSSVRNQPQHF.